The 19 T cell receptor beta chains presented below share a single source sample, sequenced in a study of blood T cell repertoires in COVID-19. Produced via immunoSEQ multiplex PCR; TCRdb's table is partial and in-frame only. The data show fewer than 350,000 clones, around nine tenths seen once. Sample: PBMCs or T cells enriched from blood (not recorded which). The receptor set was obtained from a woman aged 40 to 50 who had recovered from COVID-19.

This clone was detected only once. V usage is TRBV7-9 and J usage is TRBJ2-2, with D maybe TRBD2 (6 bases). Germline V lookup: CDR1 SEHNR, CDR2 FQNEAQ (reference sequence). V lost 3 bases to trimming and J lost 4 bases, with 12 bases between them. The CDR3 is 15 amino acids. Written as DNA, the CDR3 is TGTGCCAGCAGCTTGTACGGGACTCCCACCGGGGAGCTGTTTTTT. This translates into CASSLYGTPTGELFF.

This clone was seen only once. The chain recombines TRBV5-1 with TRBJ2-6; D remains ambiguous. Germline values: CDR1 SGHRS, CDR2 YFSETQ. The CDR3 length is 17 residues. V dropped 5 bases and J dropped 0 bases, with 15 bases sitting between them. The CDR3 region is CASRSGLGTSGANVLTF. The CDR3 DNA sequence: TGCGCCAGCAGGTCAGGTCTTGGTACCTCTGGGGCCAACGTCCTGACTTTC.

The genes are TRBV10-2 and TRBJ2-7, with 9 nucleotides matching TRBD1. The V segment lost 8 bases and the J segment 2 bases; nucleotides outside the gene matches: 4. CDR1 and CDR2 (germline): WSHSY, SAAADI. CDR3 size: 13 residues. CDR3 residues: CASRGQGTYEQYF. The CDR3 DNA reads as TGCGCCAGCCGCGGACAGGGGACCTACGAGCAGTACTTC.

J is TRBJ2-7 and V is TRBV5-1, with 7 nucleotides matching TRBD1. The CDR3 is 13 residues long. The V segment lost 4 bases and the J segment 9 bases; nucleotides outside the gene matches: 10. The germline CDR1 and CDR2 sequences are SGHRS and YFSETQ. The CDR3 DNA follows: TGCGCCAGCAGCGTCGGGACAGCCACTGGGCAGTACTTC. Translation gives CASSVGTATGQYF.

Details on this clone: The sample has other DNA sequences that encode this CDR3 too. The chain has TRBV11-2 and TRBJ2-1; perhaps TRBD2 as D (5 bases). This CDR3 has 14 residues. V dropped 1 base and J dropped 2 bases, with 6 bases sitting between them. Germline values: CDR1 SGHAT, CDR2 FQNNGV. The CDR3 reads CASSLAGTYNEQFF. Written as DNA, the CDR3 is TGTGCCAGCAGCTTAGCGGGAACCTACAATGAGCAGTTCTTC.

CDR3 in amino acids: CASSYLTGGGGEAFF. CDR3 sequence (DNA): TGTGCCAGCAGCTACCTAACAGGGGGAGGCGGTGAAGCTTTCTTT. V usage is TRBV13 and J usage is TRBJ1-1, with TRBD1 identical over 8 bases. J gave up 7 bases and V 4 bases, and 11 bases lay outside the gene matches. The germline gives CDR1 PRHDT, CDR2 FYEKMQ (reference sequence). CDR3 length: 15 residues.

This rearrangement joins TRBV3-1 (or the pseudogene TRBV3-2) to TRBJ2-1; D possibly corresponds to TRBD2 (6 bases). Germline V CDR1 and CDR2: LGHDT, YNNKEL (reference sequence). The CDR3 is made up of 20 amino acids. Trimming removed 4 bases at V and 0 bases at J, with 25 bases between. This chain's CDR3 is CASSPHYRDSPHGSYNEQFF. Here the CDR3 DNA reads TGTGCCAGCAGCCCCCATTACCGGGACTCCCCCCATGGCTCCTACAATGAGCAGTTCTTC.

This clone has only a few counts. The CDR3 region has the DNA TGTGCCAGCAGCCCTGGACGAGGGAACTATGGCTACACCTTC. This sequence encodes CASSPGRGNYGYTF. This sequence joins TRBV5-5 and TRBJ1-2, with unresolved D. The germline V gene has CDR1 SGHKS and CDR2 YYEKEE (reference sequence). V lost 4 bases and J 2 bases, leaving 12 bases between the germline ends. CDR3 length: 14 amino acids.

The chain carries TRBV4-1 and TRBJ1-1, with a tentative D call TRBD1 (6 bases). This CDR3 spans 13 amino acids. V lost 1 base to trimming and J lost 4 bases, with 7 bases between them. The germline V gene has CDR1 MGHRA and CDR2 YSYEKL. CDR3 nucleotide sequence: TGCGCCAGCAGCCAAGTGGGGGCCACTGAAGCTTTCTTT. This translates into CASSQVGATEAFF.

The CDR3 loop reads CASSYVLAGRSGTQYF. The CDR3 DNA is TGTGCCAGCAGTTACGTCCTAGCGGGACGTTCGGGTACGCAGTATTTT. V is TRBV6-2 or TRBV6-3 and J is TRBJ2-3; 9 bases align to TRBD2. Trimming removed 2 bases from V and 8 bases from J; junction bases left unmatched: 11. The CDR3 has 16 amino acids. Germline CDR1 and CDR2: MNHEY and SVGEGT.

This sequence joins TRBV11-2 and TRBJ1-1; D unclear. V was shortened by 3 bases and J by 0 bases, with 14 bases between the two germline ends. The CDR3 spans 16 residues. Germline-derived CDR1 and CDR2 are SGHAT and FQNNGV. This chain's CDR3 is CASSFPGGSMNTEAFF. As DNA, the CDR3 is TGTGCCAGCAGCTTTCCGGGAGGGTCAATGAACACTGAAGCTTTCTTT.

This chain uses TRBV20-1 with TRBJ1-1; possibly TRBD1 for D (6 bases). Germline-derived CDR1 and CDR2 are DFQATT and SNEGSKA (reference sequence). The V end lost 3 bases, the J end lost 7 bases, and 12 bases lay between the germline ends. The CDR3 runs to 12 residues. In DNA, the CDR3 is TGCAGTGCTAGTCGGGACACCCTTGAAGCTTTCTTT. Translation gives CSASRDTLEAFF.

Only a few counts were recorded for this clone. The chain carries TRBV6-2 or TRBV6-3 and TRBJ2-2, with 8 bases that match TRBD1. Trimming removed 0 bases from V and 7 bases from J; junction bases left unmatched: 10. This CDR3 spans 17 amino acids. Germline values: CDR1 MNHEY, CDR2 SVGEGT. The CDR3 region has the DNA TGTGCCAGCAGTTACTCGAAAAAGGACAGGGTGTTCGGGGAGCTGTTTTTT. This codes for CASSYSKKDRVFGELFF.

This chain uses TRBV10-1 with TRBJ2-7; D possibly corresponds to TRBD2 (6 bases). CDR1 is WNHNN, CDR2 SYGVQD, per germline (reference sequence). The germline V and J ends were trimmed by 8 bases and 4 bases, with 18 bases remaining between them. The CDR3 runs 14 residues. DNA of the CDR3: TGCGCCAGCTCGCGTCGGGCGGCGGGATACGAGCAGTACTTC. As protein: CASSRRAAGYEQYF.

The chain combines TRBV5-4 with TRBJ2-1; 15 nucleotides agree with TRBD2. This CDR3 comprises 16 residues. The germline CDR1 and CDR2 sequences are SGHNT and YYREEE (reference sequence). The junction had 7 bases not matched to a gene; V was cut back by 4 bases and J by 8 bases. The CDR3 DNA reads TGTGCCAGCAGCCCTCACCGGACTAGCGGGAGGGATGAGCAGTTCTTC. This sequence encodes CASSPHRTSGRDEQFF.

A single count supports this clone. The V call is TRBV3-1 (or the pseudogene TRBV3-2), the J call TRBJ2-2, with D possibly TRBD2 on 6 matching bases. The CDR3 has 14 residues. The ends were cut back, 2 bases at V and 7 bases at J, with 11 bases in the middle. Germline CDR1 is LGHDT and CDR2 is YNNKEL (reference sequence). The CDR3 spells CASSQNGGDGELFF. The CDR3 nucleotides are TGTGCCAGCAGCCAAAATGGCGGGGACGGGGAGCTGTTTTTT.

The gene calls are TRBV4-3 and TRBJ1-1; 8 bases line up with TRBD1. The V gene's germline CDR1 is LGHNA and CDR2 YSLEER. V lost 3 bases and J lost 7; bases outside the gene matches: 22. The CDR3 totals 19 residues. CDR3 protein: CASSHLVGGTGLELGEAFF. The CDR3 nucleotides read TGCGCCAGCAGCCATCTAGTGGGCGGGACAGGATTAGAACTCGGTGAAGCTTTCTTT.

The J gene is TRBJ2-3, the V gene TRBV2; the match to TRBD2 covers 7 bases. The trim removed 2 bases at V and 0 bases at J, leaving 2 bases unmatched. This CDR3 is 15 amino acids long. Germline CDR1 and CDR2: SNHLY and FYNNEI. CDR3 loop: CASSETSESTDTQYF. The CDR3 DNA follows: TGTGCCAGCAGTGAAACTAGCGAGAGCACAGATACGCAGTATTTT.

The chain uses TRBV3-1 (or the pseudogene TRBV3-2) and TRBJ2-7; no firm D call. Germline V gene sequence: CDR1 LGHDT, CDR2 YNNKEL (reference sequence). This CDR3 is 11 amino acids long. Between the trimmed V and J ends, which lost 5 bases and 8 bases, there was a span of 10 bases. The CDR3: CASSSPGQQYF. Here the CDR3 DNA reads TGTGCCAGCAGCTCACCGGGTCAGCAGTACTTC.